Each of the 17 T cell receptor beta chains below was sequenced from the same sample in a study of T cells in Graves' hyperthyroidism and ophthalmopathy. Amplified regions were TCR beta CDR3 sequences from RNA transcripts. The HTBI set primed first-round TCR CDR3 RT-PCR. TCRdb redid the calling of the multiplex PCR reads with MiXCR, one entry per CDR3 protein. The table lists a few hundred thousand distinct CDR3 sequences, about half of them singletons. The sequenced material came from peripheral blood or thyroid tissue (not recorded which). The receptors shown here come from a woman under 30 with Graves' hyperthyroidism.

This clonotype has a handful of counts. The J gene is TRBJ2-5, the V gene TRBV7-9; 7 nucleotides line up with TRBD1. Germline V gene data show CDR1 as SEHNR and CDR2 as FQNEAQ (reference sequence). The CDR3 length is 12 residues. V shed 10 bases and J 5 bases; nucleotides not matched to a gene: 7. CDR3: CATRGFRETQYF. The CDR3 DNA reads TGTGCCACCAGGGGGTTTCGCGAGACCCAGTACTTC.

This clonotype showed up just a few times. J is TRBJ1-2 and V is TRBV7-3, with 9 positions matching TRBD1. Per germline, CDR1 SGHTA and CDR2 FQGTGA. CDR3 length equals 14 residues. The V and J ends lost 9 bases and 3 bases, in that order; junction bases with no gene match: 8. CDR3 sequence reads: CASSPGQGYYGYTF. The DNA for the CDR3 is TGTGCCAGTAGCCCTGGACAGGGGTACTATGGCTACACCTTC. The full variable domain, with the rest looked up from reference TRBV7-3 and TRBJ1-2, is GAGVSQTPSNKVTEKGKYVELRCDPISGHTALYWYRQSLGQGPEFLIYFQGTGAADDSGLPNDRFFAVRPEGSVSTLKIQRTERGDSAVYLCASSPGQGYYGYTFGSGTRLTVV.

Regarding this clonotype: Germline and junction disagree at one end, which may indicate a read error. The CDR3 DNA reads TGTGCCAGCGGTGAATCGGGCACCCGGGGAGCCCAGCATTTT. It is translated as CASGESGTRGAQHF. This chain links TRBV2 with TRBJ1-5, with D hard to call. This CDR3 has 14 amino acids. Germline CDR1 and CDR2: SNHLY and FYNNEI.

The chain has TRBV2 and TRBJ1-4; no clear D. The CDR3 has 13 amino acids. The germline V gene has CDR1 SNHLY and CDR2 FYNNEI. V was cut by 5 bases and J by 8 bases, with 12 bases left in between. CDR3 residues: CASSSRGSEKLFF. In DNA form, the CDR3 reads TGTGCCAGCAGTTCCAGAGGTTCGGAAAAACTGTTTTTT.

There are many counts of this clonotype. The J gene is TRBJ1-2, the V gene TRBV10-1; 7 nucleotides line up with TRBD1. The CDR3 is made up of 14 amino acids. The V gene end was trimmed by 0 bases and the J gene end by 8 bases; junction bases not matched to a gene: 6. Germline values: CDR1 WNHNN, CDR2 SYGVQD (reference sequence). The CDR3 DNA reads as TGCGCCAGCAGTGAGTCGTTCAGGGGGGAAGGCTACACCTTC. As protein: CASSESFRGEGYTF.

V gene TRBV7-9 combines with J gene TRBJ1-5; D is undetermined. V dropped 1 base and J dropped 7 bases, with 11 bases sitting between them. In germline, CDR1 is SEHNR, CDR2 FQNEAQ (reference sequence). The CDR3 covers 14 residues. The CDR3 loop is CASSLGDQAQPQHF. The CDR3, as DNA: TGTGCCAGCAGCTTAGGGGATCAGGCCCAGCCCCAGCATTTT. Filled out from reference TRBV7-9 and TRBJ1-5, the complete variable domain reads DTGVSQNPRHKITKRGQNVTFRCDPISEHNRLYWYRQTLGQGPEFLTYFQNEAQLEKSRLLSDRFSAERPKGSFSTLEIQRTEQGDSAMYLCASSLGDQAQPQHFGDGTRLSIL.

The chain has TRBV7-2 and TRBJ1-6; D possibly corresponds to TRBD1 (5 bases). With 1 base removed from V and 4 bases from J, the gap between germline ends came to 11 bases. The CDR3 sequence is 16 residues long. Germline loops: CDR1 SGHTA, CDR2 FQGNSA. DNA for the CDR3: TGTGCCAGCAGCTTAGGGGCAGGGTCGTATAATTCACCCCTCCACTTT. It translates to CASSLGAGSYNSPLHF.

This clonotype has at least ten counts. The chain uses TRBV20-1 and TRBJ2-7; D possibly corresponds to TRBD2 (6 bases). V lost 6 bases and J lost 5, with 20 bases in between. Per the germline V gene, CDR1 is DFQATT and CDR2 is SNEGSKA (reference sequence). The CDR3 has 14 amino acids. The chain's CDR3 is CSATWVEAGHEQYF. The CDR3 nucleotides read TGCAGTGCCACCTGGGTGGAGGCGGGACACGAGCAGTACTTC.

This clonotype came up once. The V and J genes are TRBV29-1 and TRBJ1-1; D is possibly TRBD1 (6 bases). The CDR3 has 12 residues. Germline CDR1 is SQVTM and CDR2 is ANQGSEA. CDR3 DNA sequence: TGCAGTTACTGGGGGGCCAACACTGAAGCTTTCTTT. This encodes CSYWGANTEAFF. Combining the CDR3 with reference TRBV29-1 and TRBJ1-1 gives the whole variable domain SAVISQKPSRDICQRGTSLTIQCQVDSQVTMMFWYRQQPGQSLTLIATANQGSEATYESGFVIDKFPISRPNLTFSTLTVSNMSPEDSSIYLCSYWGANTEAFFGQGTRLTVV.

This clonotype was detected only a few times. This rearrangement joins TRBV7-2 to TRBJ1-4; a possible D gene is TRBD1 (5 bases). Germline V gives CDR1 SGHTA, CDR2 FQGNSA. The CDR3 extends over 17 amino acids. Trimming cost V 7 bases and J 5 bases, with 23 bases left between them. CDR3 sequence reads: CASNSPLGGIPNEKLFF. The CDR3 DNA reads as TGTGCCAGCAACTCGCCTCTTGGGGGAATTCCAAATGAAAAACTGTTTTTT.

This clonotype appeared many times. The chain combines TRBV2 with TRBJ1-2; D remains unclear. Looked up from germline, CDR1 is SNHLY and CDR2 is FYNNEI. This CDR3 has 14 residues. The ends were cut back, 1 base at V and 0 bases at J, with 6 bases in the middle. CDR3 nucleotides: TGTGCCAGCAGTGAAGGCAGACCTAACTATGGCTACACCTTC. Protein sequence: CASSEGRPNYGYTF. Looking up the rest from reference TRBV2 and TRBJ1-2 gives the full variable domain: EPEVTQTPSHQVTQMGQEVILRCVPISNHLYFYWYRQILGQKVEFLVSFYNNEISEKSEIFDDQFSVERPDGSNFTLKIRSTKLEDSAMYFCASSEGRPNYGYTFGSGTRLTVV.

The rearrangement joins TRBV25-1 to TRBJ1-2; no definite D call. CDR1 and CDR2 from the germline V gene are MGHDK and SYGVNS. Deletions cut 4 bases from V and 2 bases from J, with 14 bases between. This CDR3 contains 15 residues. The CDR3 reads CASSGFVGNNYGYTF. In DNA form, the CDR3 reads TGTGCCAGCAGTGGCTTCGTTGGCAACAACTATGGCTACACCTTC.

This chain uses TRBV2 with TRBJ1-4; TRBD1 agrees at 8 bases. V was clipped by 9 bases and J by 3 bases; unmatched bases: 9. CDR1 is SNHLY, CDR2 FYNNEI, per germline. This CDR3 has 15 residues. The CDR3 region has the DNA TGTGCCAGAGGACAGGGCAGTGTCGCTAATGAAAAACTGTTTTTT. It is translated as CARGQGSVANEKLFF.

The V call is TRBV2, the J call TRBJ2-7; unclear D gene. Trimming left V 6 bases short and J 6 bases short, with 15 bases between. Germline V CDR1 and CDR2: SNHLY, FYNNEI. This CDR3 spans 13 amino acids. The CDR3 DNA reads TGTGCCAGCAGCCAAGAAGGCCCCCCCGAGCAGTACTTC. This encodes CASSQEGPPEQYF.

This chain uses TRBV25-1 with TRBJ2-7, with TRBD2 as a possible D gene (6 bases). The CDR3 covers 14 residues. Germline CDR1 and CDR2: MGHDK and SYGVNS. With 3 bases removed from V and 0 bases from J, the gap between germline ends came to 9 bases. The CDR3 DNA follows: TGTGCCAGCAGTGAGCGGGGTCACTCCTACGAGCAGTACTTC. It encodes CASSERGHSYEQYF.

The chain joins TRBV29-1 to TRBJ2-5; TRBD1 matches at 8 bases. V dropped 7 bases and J dropped 5; count of bases not matched to a gene: 6. Germline V gives CDR1 SQVTM, CDR2 ANQGSEA. The CDR3 has 12 residues. The CDR3 nucleotides read TGCAGCGGAAGACAGGGGATGGAGACCCAGTACTTC. Amino acids: CSGRQGMETQYF.

This clonotype was picked up a small number of times. The rearrangement joins TRBV19 to TRBJ1-6, with D possibly TRBD1 on 6 matching bases. Germline V gives CDR1 LNHDA, CDR2 SQIVND (reference sequence). CDR3 length equals 16 residues. V was trimmed by 5 bases and J by 10 bases, leaving 21 bases between them. The CDR3 is CASSHLEGRTASPLHF. The CDR3 coding sequence is TGTGCCAGTAGTCATCTCGAAGGGCGGACAGCCTCACCCCTCCACTTT.